This paragraph reports one T cell receptor beta chain. This clone was observed a handful of times. Its target antigen remains unknown. Nothing much larger sits one base from this clone, and base qualities are not available. TCRbeta CDR3 regions were amplified from genomic DNA using the immunoSEQ Assay, a bias-controlled multiplex PCR. Turning to the authors' computational methods: Within the assay, amplification of reference gene primers was used to estimate how many nucleated cells each sample contained. To quantify the absolute abundance of each unique TCRbeta CDR3 rearrangement, sequence reads were collapsed and filtered. For each sample, productive Simpson clonality was calculated by taking the square root of Simpson's diversity index across productive rearrangements. In TCRdb, the immuneACCESS table is reduced to in-frame sequences with V and J assigned. These tables do not hold every clone; where another copy was compared, an unresolved V gene accounts for under half, and the others remain unexplained. The V and J calls and clone size come from that table; D and trimming were worked out from the DNA. This sample holds 220,000 or so clones; more than 80% were observed only once. The ten largest make up 3% to 4% of the sample.

Enrolling through a virtual design, the prospective study's participants ranged in age from roughly 18 to 89 years and lived across 20 to 25 United States geographic areas. Cohort assignment in the prospective study relied on participant-reported clinical history from a screening survey and a study questionnaire. In the prospective study, mobile phlebotomists collected whole blood, serum and a nasopharyngeal or oropharyngeal swab from each participant. Additional blood draws and questionnaires over an approximately 2-month period could optionally be provided by prospective study participants. Blood samples from the prospective study were shipped frozen or at room temperature prior to DNA extraction. The data derive from a study of blood T cell repertoires in COVID-19 (dated by TCRdb to 2019 to 2021). As for the study more broadly: Samples covering the acute and convalescent phases of COVID-19 were provided by collaborators in the United States, Italy and Spain. The material from the prospective study consisted of cDNA or gDNA derived from T cells, B-cell-depleted T cells, or PBMCs. Subjects who had been exposed to COVID-19, were actively infected with it, or had recovered from it provided the deeply sampled blood TCRbeta repertoires that made up the dataset. The repertoires were released in a freely available public database meant as a resource for research on the immune response to SARS-CoV-2. Samples came from the ongoing ImmuneRACE study (first 160 participants) plus 1,254 subjects from 6 global collaborators. A de-identified subject ID, COVID-19 status, age in years and sex were almost always included in the sample metadata. Where available, HLA class I and class II types were taken from metadata supplied by the sample provider and were not determined by assay-based typing.

Between the V and J ends, shortened by 1 base and 0 bases respectively, the junction contains 13 bases. CDR1 and CDR2 are read off the germline V gene as MGHRA and YSYEKL. Its CDR3 holds 17 amino acids, cysteine through phenylalanine. Just CDR3 DNA is preserved here, 51 bases in frame from base 1. Study-level results and caveats: The amount of clinical and demographic metadata varied by source and participant and was provided uncurated.

This receptor was identified in a woman between 18 and 30 years old in a cohort exposed to, infected with or recovered from COVID-19 (not recorded which). Sequenced input: PBMCs or T cells enriched from blood (not recorded which). The chain joins TRBV4-1 to TRBJ2-1; no D gene call is confident. Here the CDR3 is given as CASSQGSLGGSYNEQFF. The nucleotides read TGCGCCAGCAGCCAAGGGAGCCTAGGCGGCTCCTACAATGAGCAGTTCTTC.